This T cell receptor beta chain appears in the sequencing data of a study of blood T cells in healthy people across ages. Primers used in a second PCR of about 6 to 11 cycles were a sample-barcoded 5' primer and a J-beta primer mix. All cDNA molecules were each tagged by a template-switch adaptor with 12 random nucleotides. TCRdb processed the 5' RACE reads anew with MiXCR; each CDR3 protein has one entry. The sample has roughly 500,000 distinct CDR3 sequences; 27% are singletons. This CDR3 contains 13 residues. Germline V gene data show CDR1 as LGHNT and CDR2 as FRNRAP. With V trimmed by 2 bases and J by 7 bases, 5 bases remained unmatched. Points on this clonotype: Its matching antigen is unknown.

General study points: Greater diversity and more naive CD4+ cells were seen in long-lived donors than in aged donors. A roughly linear age-dependent decrease characterized TCR beta diversity per million T cells.

This chain joins TRBV12-5 and TRBJ2-7, with 7 bases identical to TRBD1. The sequenced material came from blood. This clonotype was sampled from a woman in her 70s in good health. The CDR3 nucleotides read TGTGCTAGTGGTTTGAAGGGGGCAGGGGAGCAGTACTTC. Amino acid sequence: CASGLKGAGEQYF.